This is a list of T cell receptor beta chains from one sample in a study of CD8+CD57+ T cells in acquired aplastic anemia. TCRdb reprocessed the reads via MiXCR and lists one record per CDR3 protein. The sample consists of a few hundred thousand distinct CDR3 sequences, roughly 35% of them appearing once. Source material: sorted CD4+, CD8+, or CD8+CD57+ T cells (not recorded which) from PBMCs. The receptors shown here come from a human donor in good health, serving as a control. Both conserved end residues are part of each CDR3. D genes are given only for firm matches. Clone size is not always given. Where it is, it says once, few, many or a class for expanded clones.

>TRBV20-1|.|11|many|TRBJ1-1
TGCAGTGCTACAGTAAACACTGAAGCTTTCTTT
CSATVNTEAFF
>TRBV15|.|17|.|TRBJ2-7
TGTGCCACCAGCAGACTGCGAGGGTGTACGAACTCCTACGAGCAGTACTTC
CATSRLRGCTNSYEQYF
>TRBV15|.|13|many|TRBJ1-3
TGTGCCACCAGCAGAGGGACTGGAAACACCATATATTTT
CATSRGTGNTIYF
>TRBV5-1|.|14|many|TRBJ1-1
TGCGCCAGCAGCTCCGGACCCGAAAGGACTGAAGCTTTCTTT
CASSSGPERTEAFF
>TRBV30|.|12|.|TRBJ1-3
TGTGCCTGGTCTGGACCTGGAAACACCATATATTTT
CAWSGPGNTIYF
>TRBV30|TRBD1|13|.|TRBJ1-2
TGTGCCTGGAGTGACCAGGGGGTGGGCGGCTACACCTTC
CAWSDQGVGGYTF
>TRBV6-1|.|15|.|TRBJ2-3
TGTGCCAGCCGGACTATCTCCAGGACCACAGATACGCAGTATTTT
CASRTISRTTDTQYF
>TRBV11-3|TRBD1|15|few|TRBJ2-2
TGTGCCAGCAGCGCCGGACAGGGGGACACCGGGGAGCTGTTTTTT
CASSAGQGDTGELFF
>TRBV5-5|TRBD2|15|few|TRBJ2-7
TGTGCCAGCAGCTGGGAGACTAGCGCCGAATACGAGCAGTACTTC
CASSWETSAEYEQYF
>TRBV11-1|.|17|few|TRBJ1-4
TGTGCCAGCAGCTTAGATGCTCCCGGCGGGGGAAAAGAAAAACTGTTTTTT
CASSLDAPGGGKEKLFF
>TRBV19|.|14|many|TRBJ1-1
TGTGCCAGTAGTCCCAGGGTGGTTGGCACTGAAGCTTTCTTT
CASSPRVVGTEAFF
>TRBV20-1|.|14|many|TRBJ2-3
TGCAGTGCTATGGACCGGGCCAGCACAGATACGCAGTATTTT
CSAMDRASTDTQYF
>TRBV19|TRBD2|15|many|TRBJ2-1
TGTGCCAGTACTATTTCTAGCGGGGTGGGCAATGAGCAGTTCTTC
CASTISSGVGNEQFF
>TRBV9|TRBD1|13|.|TRBJ1-6
TGTGCCAGCAGCGCCGACAGGGCTTCACCCCTCCACTTT
CASSADRASPLHF
>TRBV28|TRBD1|13|many|TRBJ1-2
TGTGCCAGCAGTTTAACGACAGGGAATGGCTACACCTTC
CASSLTTGNGYTF
>TRBV29-1|TRBD1|12|few|TRBJ2-7
TGCAGCGCCAGGGACAGGGGGAACGAGCAGTACTTC
CSARDRGNEQYF
>TRBV11-2|.|16|.|TRBJ1-3
TGTGCCAGCAGCTTAGGAACCTCACAAGGGGGAAACACCATATATTTT
CASSLGTSQGGNTIYF
>TRBV6-1|.|11|few|TRBJ1-1
TGTGCCAGCATTGGTCCGGGTGAAGCTTTCTTT
CASIGPGEAFF
>TRBV27|.|14|many|TRBJ1-6
TGTGCCAGCAGCTTTGACCTCAGGGGTTCACCCCTCCACTTT
CASSFDLRGSPLHF
>TRBV29-1|.|15|many|TRBJ2-1
TGCAGCGTTGAATTTCAGGAGCGGGTAGGCAATGAGCAGTTCTTC
CSVEFQERVGNEQFF
>TRBV7-3|.|13|many|TRBJ2-1
TGTGCCAGCAGCTTCTCGTACTACAATGAGCAGTTCTTC
CASSFSYYNEQFF
>TRBV5-4|TRBD2|15|many|TRBJ2-7
TGTGCCAGCAGCGTTGCTAGCGGGGTCGACTACGAGCAGTACTTC
CASSVASGVDYEQYF
>TRBV11-1|TRBD2|20|few|TRBJ2-5
TGTGCCAGCAGCTTATCTCCTCGGCTAGCGGGAGGGCCGGCTCAAGAGGCCCAGTACTTC
CASSLSPRLAGGPAQEAQYF
>TRBV25-1|.|14|.|TRBJ2-7
TGTGCCAGCAGTGACTATACAGGTACCTACGAGCAGTACTTC
CASSDYTGTYEQYF
>TRBV20-1|.|12|.|TRBJ2-1
TGCAGTGCTAGCCCCAGGGTCAATGAGCAGTTCTTC
CSASPRVNEQFF
>TRBV7-2|.|15|.|TRBJ1-2
TGTGCCAGCAGCTCAAACCCCGGGACATTCTATGGCTACACCTTC
CASSSNPGTFYGYTF
>TRBV9|.|14|.|TRBJ2-7
TGTGCCAGCAGCGTAGGAACGGACTCCTACGAGCAGTACTTC
CASSVGTDSYEQYF
>TRBV2|TRBD2|15|many|TRBJ2-3
TGTGCCAGCAGTCTCGGACTAGCGGGCTGGGATACGCAGTATTTT
CASSLGLAGWDTQYF
>TRBV12-3/TRBV12-4|.|16|few|TRBJ1-3
TGTGCCAGCAGTACCCGGACAGAAAGCTCTGGAAACACCATATATTTT
CASSTRTESSGNTIYF
>TRBV4-1|.|19|.|TRBJ1-3
TGCGCCAGCAGCCAAGACATGGCAGGGAGTGGGACTAGGGGAAACACCATATATTTT
CASSQDMAGSGTRGNTIYF
>TRBV5-1|.|15|.|TRBJ2-1
TGCGCCAGCAGTCGGGGTTTGGGGTCCTACAATGAGCAGTTCTTC
CASSRGLGSYNEQFF
>TRBV20-1|TRBD2|15|many|TRBJ2-3
TGCAGTGCACGGCGTCCGGGGGGTTACACAGATACGCAGTATTTT
CSARRPGGYTDTQYF
>TRBV19|TRBD1|14|once|TRBJ1-2
TGTGCCACCACGAACCAAGGGACAGGGCAAGGCTACACCTTC
CATTNQGTGQGYTF
>TRBV11-2|.|15|few|TRBJ1-2
TGTGCCAGCAGCCGTTTGGGGGGGAAGTACTATGGCTACACCTTC
CASSRLGGKYYGYTF
>TRBV2|.|13|.|TRBJ2-5
TGTGCCAGCAGTTACCGGACCAGAGAGACCCAGTACTTC
CASSYRTRETQYF
>TRBV2|.|12|many|TRBJ2-7
TGTGCCAGCGCCAGTGGGGAGCGGGTGCAGTACTTC
CASASGERVQYF
>TRBV5-6|TRBD2|15|.|TRBJ2-7
TGTGCCAGCAGCTCCCTGGGGGGGGAGTCCTACGGGCAGTACTTC
CASSSLGGESYGQYF
>TRBV6-2/TRBV6-3|TRBD1|15|once|TRBJ1-2
TGTGCCAGCAGTCGTCCGCGGGGACAGGGGGCTGGCTACACCTTC
CASSRPRGQGAGYTF
>TRBV10-3|.|14|.|TRBJ2-7
TGTGCCATCAAAGGGACAAGGGACTCCTACGAGCAGTACTTC
CAIKGTRDSYEQYF
>TRBV20-1|TRBD2|17|many|TRBJ2-1
TGCAGTGCCATAAGGCTAGCGGGAGGGCCGTTTTACAATGAGCAGTTCTTC
CSAIRLAGGPFYNEQFF
>TRBV27|.|17|many|TRBJ2-7
TGTGCCAGCAGTTTACGGCCTCGAAGGAGCGGGCCCTACGAGCAGTACTTC
CASSLRPRRSGPYEQYF
>TRBV7-9|TRBD1|14|many|TRBJ1-5
TGTGCCAGCAGCTTAGTCGGGACAGCTCAGCCCCAGCATTTT
CASSLVGTAQPQHF
>TRBV15|.|12|.|TRBJ2-3
TGTGCCACCAGCAGCGTCACAGATACGCAGTATTTT
CATSSVTDTQYF
>TRBV6-1|TRBD1|13|.|TRBJ1-5
TGTGCCAGCAACAGGGGGGTGGATCAGCCCCAGCATTTT
CASNRGVDQPQHF
>TRBV6-6|.|14|few|TRBJ2-2
TGTGCCAGCAGTTACTGGGGGAACACCGGGGAGCTGTTTTTT
CASSYWGNTGELFF
>TRBV2|TRBD2|15|many|TRBJ2-7
TGTGCCAGCAGTGAATGGGGGACTAGCGGGTACGAGCAGTACTTC
CASSEWGTSGYEQYF
>TRBV10-3|.|14|.|TRBJ1-3
TGTGCCAGCACCCCAGGGAACTCTGGAAACACCATATATTTT
CASTPGNSGNTIYF
>TRBV20-1|TRBD1|16|many|TRBJ1-6
TGCAGTGCTAGGGGACAGGGGAGCTCCTATAATTCACCCCTCCACTTT
CSARGQGSSYNSPLHF